One sample yielded the 28 T cell receptor beta chains listed below, sequenced in a study of T cells after yellow fever vaccination. TCRdb re-analysed the 5' RACE reads in MiXCR, keeping a single row per CDR3 protein. Here the sample spans 500,000 to 650,000 distinct CDR3 sequences, around an eighth being singletons. The source was PBMCs, collected on the day of the yellow fever booster vaccination. These receptors all come from a man aged 30 to 39 who received the YFV17D yellow fever vaccine.

The table lists this clonotype with many counts. This chain uses TRBV20-1 with TRBJ1-1, with a tentative D call TRBD1 (5 bases). CDR3 length equals 14 residues. The germline CDR1 and CDR2 sequences are DFQATT and SNEGSKA (reference sequence). With 3 bases removed from V and 1 base from J, the gap between germline ends came to 12 bases. For the CDR3, the DNA is TGCAGTGCTAGTCGTCTGGGGGGGAACACTGAAGCTTTCTTT. Its translation: CSASRLGGNTEAFF.

This clonotype has a handful of counts. The chain carries TRBV14 and TRBJ2-1; D remains unclear. This CDR3 comprises 11 residues. Trimming removed 0 bases at V and 12 bases at J, with 6 bases between. Germline assignment: CDR1 SGHDN and CDR2 FVKESK. The CDR3 reads CASSQERRQFF. CDR3 coding DNA: TGTGCCAGCAGCCAAGAAAGAAGGCAGTTCTTC.

The CDR3 protein is CASSHMGTGTFSGANVLTF. Written as DNA, the CDR3 is TGCGCCAGCAGTCACATGGGGACAGGGACGTTCTCTGGGGCCAACGTCCTGACTTTC. J is TRBJ2-6 and V is TRBV23-1, with 9 bases that match TRBD1. Being an ORF, TRBV23-1 has a function that is uncertain. This CDR3 is 19 amino acids long. Trimming at V came to 3 bases and at J to 0 bases, leaving 9 bases not matched to a gene.

V is TRBV20-1 and J is TRBJ2-7; no clear D gene. Germline CDR1 is DFQATT and CDR2 is SNEGSKA (reference sequence). The CDR3 contains 14 residues. The V end was cut by 4 bases, the J end by 0 bases, with 13 bases between. CDR3 in DNA: TGCAGTGCTAAGGGCGGTTCCCGCTCCTACGAGCAGTACTTC. Encoded protein: CSAKGGSRSYEQYF.

This clonotype was detected a few times. V usage is TRBV10-3 and J usage is TRBJ2-2; D is undetermined. The CDR3 extends over 14 amino acids. The V and J ends lost 3 bases and 3 bases respectively, with 8 bases between them. Germline CDR1 and CDR2: ENHRY and SYGVKD. CDR3 in amino acids: CAISENLDTGELFF. In DNA, the CDR3 is TGTGCCATCAGTGAAAATTTAGACACCGGGGAGCTGTTTTTT.

The V call is TRBV29-1, the J call TRBJ2-1; the D is unclear. Between the trimmed V and J ends, which lost 5 bases and 5 bases, there was a span of 4 bases. Germline values: CDR1 SQVTM, CDR2 ANQGSEA. The CDR3 extends over 10 amino acids. This chain's CDR3 is CSVRNNEQFF. CDR3 DNA: TGCAGCGTTCGGAACAATGAGCAGTTCTTC.

This clonotype was detected a few times. The chain carries TRBV6-4 and TRBJ2-1; 12 positions agree with TRBD2. This CDR3 spans 13 amino acids. Trimming at V came to 11 bases and at J to 6 bases, leaving 5 bases not matched to a gene. Per germline, CDR1 MRHNA and CDR2 SNTAGT. In DNA, the CDR3 is TGTGCCCGGCCGACTAGCGGGAGCAATGAGCAGTTCTTC. Translating it yields CARPTSGSNEQFF.

In its sample, this clonotype was seen a few times. V usage is TRBV12-3 or TRBV12-4 and J usage is TRBJ2-1; 8 positions match TRBD2. The CDR3 sequence is 14 residues long. Trimming took 7 bases from V and 5 from J; bases not matched to a gene: 7. The CDR3 sequence is CASNGRARNNEQFF. CDR3 nucleotide sequence: TGTGCCAGCAACGGGAGGGCCAGAAACAATGAGCAGTTCTTC.

This clonotype was counted between two and nine times. Relative to the germline gene, one junction end is altered; a read error may explain this. The gene calls are TRBV12-3 or TRBV12-4 and TRBJ1-1; tentatively, D is TRBD1 (6 bases). This CDR3 spans 12 amino acids. The CDR3 here is CASSPGGARRVF. CDR3 bases: TGTGCCAGCAGTCCGGGGGGGGCCAGGCGGGTTTTT.

This chain links TRBV9 with TRBJ1-4, with 7 bases fitting TRBD1. CDR3 length equals 17 residues. The V segment lost 0 bases and the J segment 7 bases; nucleotides outside the gene matches: 12. CDR1 is SGDLS and CDR2 is YYNGEE in the germline V gene. CDR3 coding DNA: TGTGCCAGCAGCGTAGGACAGGGTTCTGCTCCTTCTGAAAAACTGTTTTTT. This translates into CASSVGQGSAPSEKLFF.

This sequence joins TRBV7-9 and TRBJ2-1; no definite D call. Trimming cost V 9 bases and J 8 bases, with 20 bases left between them. Germline CDR1 SEHNR, CDR2 FQNEAQ (reference sequence). This CDR3 region has 14 residues. The CDR3 bases are TGTGCCAGGAGCCCCGGGCTACTCGGCTATGAGCAGTTCTTC. This translates into CARSPGLLGYEQFF.

This clonotype was counted a few times. V is TRBV11-2 and J is TRBJ2-2; 7 nucleotides agree with TRBD2. Germline V gives CDR1 SGHAT, CDR2 FQNNGV. The CDR3 is 13 residues long. Germline trimming cut 9 bases from V and 8 bases from J; bases unmatched to any gene: 9. CDR3 DNA sequence: TGTGCCAGGAAAACTAGCGCCCCGGGGGAGCTGTTTTTT. It yields the protein CARKTSAPGELFF. The full variable domain, completed using reference TRBV11-2 and TRBJ2-2, is EAGVAQSPRYKIIEKRQSVAFWCNPISGHATLYWYQQILGQGPKLLIQFQNNGVVDDSQLPKDRFSAERLKGVDSTLKIQPAKLEDSAVYLCARKTSAPGELFFGEGSRLTVL.

This clonotype has more than one count but fewer than ten. The chain links TRBV20-1 to TRBJ2-7; a weak D match, TRBD1 (5 bases). Germline CDR1 is DFQATT and CDR2 is SNEGSKA (reference sequence). Between the trimmed V and J ends, which lost 3 bases and 2 bases, there was a span of 8 bases. This CDR3 spans 12 amino acids. CDR3 sequence (DNA): TGCAGTGCTAGTGACAGACCCTACGAGCAGTACTTC. Translated, it gives CSASDRPYEQYF.

This clonotype was counted a few times. The rearrangement uses TRBV5-4 and TRBJ2-3; TRBD1 matches 7 bases. The ends lost 1 base at V and 6 bases at J; junction bases unmatched: 14. The CDR3 extends over 17 amino acids. CDR1 SGHNT and CDR2 YYREEE come from the germline V gene (reference sequence). The CDR3 bases are TGTGCCAGCAGCTTGTACCTAGGGGGCACACAGCGGGATACGCAGTATTTT. Encoded protein: CASSLYLGGTQRDTQYF.

In its sample, this clonotype was seen a few times. V and J are TRBV5-1 and TRBJ2-1; 9 nucleotides line up with TRBD1. CDR3 length equals 14 residues. Germline V gives CDR1 SGHRS, CDR2 YFSETQ. J was trimmed by 3 bases and V by 9 bases; bases with no gene match: 7. CDR3 loop: CATGTGSGYNEQFF. DNA for the CDR3: TGCGCCACCGGGACAGGGAGCGGCTACAATGAGCAGTTCTTC.

This clonotype has at least ten counts. The CDR3 here is CSVDSPYGYTF. The CDR3 bases are TGCAGCGTTGATAGCCCCTATGGCTACACCTTC. The chain couples TRBV29-1 to TRBJ1-2, with D uncertain. This CDR3 is 11 amino acids long. Germline lookup yields CDR1 SQVTM and CDR2 ANQGSEA. The V gene lost 3 bases and the J gene lost 4 bases, with 6 bases spanning the gap.

The rearrangement joins TRBV15 to TRBJ2-5; TRBD2 aligns across 7 bases. The CDR3 extends over 15 amino acids. Germline values: CDR1 LNHNV, CDR2 YYDKDF (reference sequence). With 0 bases clipped from V and 7 bases from J, the junction kept 8 bases outside the gene matches. This CDR3 reads CATSRDRSGGRTQYF. The CDR3 DNA reads TGTGCCACCAGCAGAGATCGGTCGGGGGGAAGGACCCAGTACTTC.

This clonotype appeared a few times. CDR3 sequence (DNA): TGTGCCAGCAGCCCGATGGGCCTCTCCTACGAGCAGTACTTC. Its protein product is CASSPMGLSYEQYF. The genes are TRBV6-2 or TRBV6-3 and TRBJ2-7; D gene unclear. Deletions cut 6 bases from V and 0 bases from J, with 12 bases between. The CDR3 totals 14 residues. CDR1 is MNHEY and CDR2 is SVGEGT in the germline V gene.

This clonotype came up once. This chain connects TRBV9 to TRBJ2-3; 7 positions agree with TRBD1. CDR1 is SGDLS, CDR2 YYNGEE, per germline. V lost 1 base to trimming and J lost 2 bases; unmatched junction nucleotides: 4. The CDR3 contains 15 residues. CDR3: CASSVTGTVTDTQYF. CDR3 coding DNA: TGTGCCAGCAGCGTAACCGGGACAGTCACAGATACGCAGTATTTT.

This clonotype appeared a few times. The chain joins TRBV20-1 to TRBJ2-7; 7 bases match TRBD2. Germline CDR1 and CDR2: DFQATT and SNEGSKA (reference sequence). The CDR3 sequence is 15 residues long. V shed 5 bases and J 1 base; nucleotides not matched to a gene: 11. CDR3 amino acids: CSAPDGAGSSYEQYF. Written as DNA, the CDR3 is TGCAGTGCTCCTGATGGAGCGGGGAGTTCCTACGAGCAGTACTTC.

The V gene is TRBV20-1, the J gene TRBJ2-7; a possible D gene is TRBD1 (5 bases). Germline V gene sequence: CDR1 DFQATT, CDR2 SNEGSKA (reference sequence). There are 12 residues in the CDR3. V was shortened by 5 bases and J by 2 bases, with 10 bases between the two germline ends. The CDR3 DNA reads as TGCAGTGCTTCGACAGACACCTACGAGCAGTACTTC. It encodes CSASTDTYEQYF.

There are many counts of this clonotype. The J gene is TRBJ2-5, the V gene TRBV7-2; D is possibly TRBD1 (5 bases). V shed 5 bases and J shed 6 bases, with 22 bases lying between them. The CDR3 extends over 16 amino acids. Germline V gene data show CDR1 as SGHTA and CDR2 as FQGNSA. The CDR3 loop reads CASSPHEGSLGQTQYF. The CDR3, as DNA: TGTGCCAGCAGCCCACACGAAGGGTCCCTGGGGCAGACCCAGTACTTC.

The sample holds many counts of this clonotype. This chain connects TRBV6-2 or TRBV6-3 to TRBJ2-7; D not certain. Trimming left V 2 bases short and J 2 bases short, with 1 base between. The CDR3 extends over 11 amino acids. Germline values: CDR1 MNHEY, CDR2 SVGEGT. The DNA for the CDR3 is TGTGCCAGCAGTTACGCCTACGAGCAGTACTTC. Encoded protein: CASSYAYEQYF.

A few counts support this clonotype. J is TRBJ2-5 and V is TRBV12-3 or TRBV12-4, with a tentative D call TRBD2 (6 bases). With 8 bases removed from V and 7 bases from J, the gap between germline ends came to 14 bases. The CDR3 is 12 amino acids. CDR3 bases: TGTGCCAGCTCCGGGAGAGTCGGGACCCAGTACTTC. Translation gives CASSGRVGTQYF.

In its sample, this clonotype was seen a few times. The junction does not match germline at one end; this may be a read error. The chain is built from TRBV7-2 and TRBJ2-1; 8 nucleotides line up with TRBD2. The V gene's germline CDR1 is SGHTA and CDR2 FQGNSA. The CDR3 contains 13 residues. DNA of the CDR3: TGTGCCAGCAGCCCGTTGAGAGCGGGAGCCCTTAATTTC. Translated, it gives CASSPLRAGALNF.

This chain joins TRBV3-1 and TRBJ2-7, with unresolved D. This CDR3 region has 14 residues. Germline V lookup: CDR1 LGHDT, CDR2 YNNKEL (reference sequence). V was cut by 0 bases and J by 6 bases, with 12 bases left in between. In DNA form, the CDR3 reads TGTGCCAGCAGCCAAGAGGGCTTCATCTGCGAGCAGTACTTC. This codes for CASSQEGFICEQYF.

The chain employs TRBV10-1 and TRBJ1-6, with TRBD1 matching 11 bases. The CDR3 sequence is 13 residues long. Per germline, CDR1 WNHNN and CDR2 SYGVQD (reference sequence). V lost 4 bases and J lost 12; bases outside the gene matches: 2. Here the CDR3 reads CASSGTGGEPLHF. In DNA form, the CDR3 reads TGCGCCAGCAGTGGGACAGGGGGCGAACCCCTCCACTTT.

This sequence joins TRBV29-1 and TRBJ1-5; possible D gene TRBD1, 6 bases. The CDR3 loop spans 15 amino acids. V gave up 5 bases and J gave up 5 bases, with 19 bases separating them. Per the germline V gene, CDR1 is SQVTM and CDR2 is ANQGSEA. The CDR3 coding sequence is TGCAGCGTTTTGCAGGGGTCATTTCCCGATCAGCCCCAGCATTTT. It is translated as CSVLQGSFPDQPQHF.